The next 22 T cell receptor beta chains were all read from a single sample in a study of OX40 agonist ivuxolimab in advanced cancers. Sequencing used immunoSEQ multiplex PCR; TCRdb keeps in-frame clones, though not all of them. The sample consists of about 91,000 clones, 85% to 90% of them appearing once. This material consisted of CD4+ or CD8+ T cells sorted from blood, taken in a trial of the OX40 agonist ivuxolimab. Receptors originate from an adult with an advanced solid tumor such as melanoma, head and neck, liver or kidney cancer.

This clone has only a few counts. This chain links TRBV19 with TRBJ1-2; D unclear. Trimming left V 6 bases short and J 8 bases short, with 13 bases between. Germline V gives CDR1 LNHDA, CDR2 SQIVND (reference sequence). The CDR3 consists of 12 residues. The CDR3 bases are TGTGCCAGTAGCGAGGGTGTTTACGGCTACACCTTC. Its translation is CASSEGVYGYTF. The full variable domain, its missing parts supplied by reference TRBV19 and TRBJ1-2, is DGGITQSPKYLFRKEGQNVTLSCEQNLNHDAMYWYRQDPGQGLRLIYYSQIVNDFQKGDIAEGYSVSREKKESFPLTVTSAQKNPTAFYLCASSEGVYGYTFGSGTRLTVV.

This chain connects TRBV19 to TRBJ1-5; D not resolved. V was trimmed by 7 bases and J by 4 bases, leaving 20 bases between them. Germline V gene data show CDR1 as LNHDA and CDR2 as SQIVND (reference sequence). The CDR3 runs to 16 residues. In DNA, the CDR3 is TGTGCCAGTACCCCCCAGCGACAAGCCCAAAATCAGCCCCAGCATTTT. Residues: CASTPQRQAQNQPQHF. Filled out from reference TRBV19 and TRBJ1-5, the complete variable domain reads DGGITQSPKYLFRKEGQNVTLSCEQNLNHDAMYWYRQDPGQGLRLIYYSQIVNDFQKGDIAEGYSVSREKKESFPLTVTSAQKNPTAFYLCASTPQRQAQNQPQHFGDGTRLSIL.

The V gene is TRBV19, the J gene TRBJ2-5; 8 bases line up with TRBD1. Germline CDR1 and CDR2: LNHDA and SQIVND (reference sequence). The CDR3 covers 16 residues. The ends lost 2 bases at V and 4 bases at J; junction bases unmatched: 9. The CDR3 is CASSISGQGAGETQYF. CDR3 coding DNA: TGTGCCAGTAGTATATCCGGCCAGGGGGCGGGAGAGACCCAGTACTTC. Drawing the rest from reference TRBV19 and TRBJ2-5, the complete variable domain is DGGITQSPKYLFRKEGQNVTLSCEQNLNHDAMYWYRQDPGQGLRLIYYSQIVNDFQKGDIAEGYSVSREKKESFPLTVTSAQKNPTAFYLCASSISGQGAGETQYFGPGTRLLVL.

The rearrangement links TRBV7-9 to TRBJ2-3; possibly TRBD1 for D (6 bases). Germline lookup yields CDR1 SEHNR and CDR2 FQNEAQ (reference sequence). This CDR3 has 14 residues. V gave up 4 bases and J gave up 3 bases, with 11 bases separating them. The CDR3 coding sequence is TGTGCCAGCAGCTCGACAGGATTGACAGATACGCAGTATTTT. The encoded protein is CASSSTGLTDTQYF.

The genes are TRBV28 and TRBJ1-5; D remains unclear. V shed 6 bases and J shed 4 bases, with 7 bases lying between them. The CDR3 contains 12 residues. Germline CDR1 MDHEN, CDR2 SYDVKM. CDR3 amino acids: CASRLTNQPQHF. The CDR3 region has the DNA TGTGCCAGCAGGCTAACAAATCAGCCCCAGCATTTT.

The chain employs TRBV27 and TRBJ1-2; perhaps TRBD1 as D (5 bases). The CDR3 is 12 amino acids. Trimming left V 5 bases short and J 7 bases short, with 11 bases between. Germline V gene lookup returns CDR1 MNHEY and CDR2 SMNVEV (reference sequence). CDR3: CASSPAGGGYTF. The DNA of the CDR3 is TGTGCCAGCAGTCCGGCCGGGGGTGGCTACACCTTC.

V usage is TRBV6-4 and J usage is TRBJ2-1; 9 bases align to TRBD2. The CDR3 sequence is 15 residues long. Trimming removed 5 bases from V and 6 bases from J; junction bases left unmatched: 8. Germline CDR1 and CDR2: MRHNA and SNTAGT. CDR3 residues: CASSFSGGLPNEQFF. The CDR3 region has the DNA TGTGCCAGCAGTTTCAGCGGGGGGTTACCCAATGAGCAGTTCTTC.

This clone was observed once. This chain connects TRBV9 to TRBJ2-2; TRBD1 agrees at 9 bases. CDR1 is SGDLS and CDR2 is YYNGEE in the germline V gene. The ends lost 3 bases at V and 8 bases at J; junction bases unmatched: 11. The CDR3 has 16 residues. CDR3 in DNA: TGTGCCAGCAGCGGGATCCGGACAGGGGTCGGAGGGGAGCTGTTTTTT. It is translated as CASSGIRTGVGGELFF.

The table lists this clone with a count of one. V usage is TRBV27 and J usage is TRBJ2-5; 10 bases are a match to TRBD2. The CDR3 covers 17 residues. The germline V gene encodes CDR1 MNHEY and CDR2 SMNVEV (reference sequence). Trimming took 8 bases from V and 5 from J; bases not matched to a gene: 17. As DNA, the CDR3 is TGTGCCAGCGTTAAGTGGGGAGCGGGAGGGCCCGGGGAGACCCAGTACTTC. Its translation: CASVKWGAGGPGETQYF.

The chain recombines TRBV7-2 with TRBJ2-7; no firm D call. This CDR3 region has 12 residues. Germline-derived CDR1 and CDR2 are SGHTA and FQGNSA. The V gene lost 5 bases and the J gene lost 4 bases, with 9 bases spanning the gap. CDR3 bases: TGTGCCAGCAGCCACAACCAGTACGAGCAGTACTTC. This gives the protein CASSHNQYEQYF.

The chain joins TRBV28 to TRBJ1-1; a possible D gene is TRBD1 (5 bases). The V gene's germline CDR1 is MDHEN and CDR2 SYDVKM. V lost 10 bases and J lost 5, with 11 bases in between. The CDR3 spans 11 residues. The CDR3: CAIFRETEAFF. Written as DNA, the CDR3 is TGTGCCATATTCAGGGAAACTGAAGCTTTCTTT.

CDR3 region: CATSRDHAGKNIQYF. The CDR3, as DNA: TGTGCCACCAGCAGAGATCACGCGGGCAAAAACATTCAGTACTTC. The J gene is TRBJ2-4, the V gene TRBV15; possibly TRBD2 for D (5 bases). The germline V gene has CDR1 LNHNV and CDR2 YYDKDF (reference sequence). The CDR3 loop spans 15 amino acids. V lost 0 bases to trimming and J lost 3 bases, with 9 bases between them.

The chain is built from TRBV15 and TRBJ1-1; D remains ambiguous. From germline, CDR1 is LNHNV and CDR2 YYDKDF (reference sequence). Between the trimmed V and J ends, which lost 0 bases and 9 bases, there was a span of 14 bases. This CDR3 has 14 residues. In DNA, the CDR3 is TGTGCCACCAGCAGAGATCTCGCTATCGGGAAAGCTTTCTTT. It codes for CATSRDLAIGKAFF.

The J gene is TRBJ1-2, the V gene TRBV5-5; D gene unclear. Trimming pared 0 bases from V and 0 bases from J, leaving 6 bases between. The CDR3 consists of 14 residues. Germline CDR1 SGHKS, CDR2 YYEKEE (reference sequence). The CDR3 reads CASSLAKANYGYTF. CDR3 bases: TGTGCCAGCAGCTTGGCAAAGGCTAACTATGGCTACACCTTC.

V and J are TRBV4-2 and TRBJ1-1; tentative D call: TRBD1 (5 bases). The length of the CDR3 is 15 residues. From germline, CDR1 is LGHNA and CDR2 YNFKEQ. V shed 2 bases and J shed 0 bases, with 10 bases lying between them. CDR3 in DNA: TGTGCCAGCAGCCAAATTAGGGGTATGAACACTGAAGCTTTCTTT. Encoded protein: CASSQIRGMNTEAFF.

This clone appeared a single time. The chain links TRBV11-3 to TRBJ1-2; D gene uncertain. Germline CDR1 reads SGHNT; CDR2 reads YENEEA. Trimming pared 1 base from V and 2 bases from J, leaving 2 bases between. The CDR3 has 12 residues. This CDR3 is CASSLGNYGYTF. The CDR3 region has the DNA TGTGCCAGCAGCTTAGGGAACTATGGCTACACCTTC.

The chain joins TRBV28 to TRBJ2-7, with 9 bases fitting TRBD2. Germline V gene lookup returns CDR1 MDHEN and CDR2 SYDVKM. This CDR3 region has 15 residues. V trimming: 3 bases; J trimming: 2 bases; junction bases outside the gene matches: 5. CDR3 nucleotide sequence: TGTGCCAGCAGTTTGGGCGCTAGCGGGACCTACGAGCAGTACTTC. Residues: CASSLGASGTYEQYF. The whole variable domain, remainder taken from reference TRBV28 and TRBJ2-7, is DVKVTQSSRYLVKRTGEKVFLECVQDMDHENMFWYRQDPGLGLRLIYFSYDVKMKEKGDIPEGYSVSREKKERFSLILESASTNQTSMYLCASSLGASGTYEQYFGPGTRLTVT.

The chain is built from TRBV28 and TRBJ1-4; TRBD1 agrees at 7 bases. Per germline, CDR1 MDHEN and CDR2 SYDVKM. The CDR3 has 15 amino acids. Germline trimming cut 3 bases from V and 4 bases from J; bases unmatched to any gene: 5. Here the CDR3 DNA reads TGTGCCAGCAGTTTGGAGACAGGGAATAATGAAAAACTGTTTTTT. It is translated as CASSLETGNNEKLFF.

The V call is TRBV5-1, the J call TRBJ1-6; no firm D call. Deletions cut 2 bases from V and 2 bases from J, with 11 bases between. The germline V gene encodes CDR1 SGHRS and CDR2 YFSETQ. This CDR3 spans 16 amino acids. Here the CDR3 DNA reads TGCGCCAGCAGCTTCGGGGATGGGCCCTATAATTCACCCCTCCACTTT. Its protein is CASSFGDGPYNSPLHF.

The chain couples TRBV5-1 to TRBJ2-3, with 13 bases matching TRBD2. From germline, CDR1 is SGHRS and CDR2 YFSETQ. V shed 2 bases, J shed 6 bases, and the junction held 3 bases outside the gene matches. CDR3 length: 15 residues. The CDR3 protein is CASSLLAGGDDTQYF. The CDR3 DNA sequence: TGCGCCAGCAGCTTACTAGCGGGAGGGGACGATACGCAGTATTTT.

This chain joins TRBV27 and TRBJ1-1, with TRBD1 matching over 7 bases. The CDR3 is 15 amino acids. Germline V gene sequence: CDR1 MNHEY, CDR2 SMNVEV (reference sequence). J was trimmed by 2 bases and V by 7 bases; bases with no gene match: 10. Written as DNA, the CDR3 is TGTGCCAGCACATCCAGGGGGGGGGATAACACTGAAGCTTTCTTT. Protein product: CASTSRGGDNTEAFF.

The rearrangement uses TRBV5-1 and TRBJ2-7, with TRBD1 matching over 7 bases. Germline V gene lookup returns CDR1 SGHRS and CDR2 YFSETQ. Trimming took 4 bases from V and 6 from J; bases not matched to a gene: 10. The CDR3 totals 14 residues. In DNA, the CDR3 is TGCGCCAGCAGCGGGAACAGGGGATCAAGCGAGCAGTACTTC. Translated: CASSGNRGSSEQYF.